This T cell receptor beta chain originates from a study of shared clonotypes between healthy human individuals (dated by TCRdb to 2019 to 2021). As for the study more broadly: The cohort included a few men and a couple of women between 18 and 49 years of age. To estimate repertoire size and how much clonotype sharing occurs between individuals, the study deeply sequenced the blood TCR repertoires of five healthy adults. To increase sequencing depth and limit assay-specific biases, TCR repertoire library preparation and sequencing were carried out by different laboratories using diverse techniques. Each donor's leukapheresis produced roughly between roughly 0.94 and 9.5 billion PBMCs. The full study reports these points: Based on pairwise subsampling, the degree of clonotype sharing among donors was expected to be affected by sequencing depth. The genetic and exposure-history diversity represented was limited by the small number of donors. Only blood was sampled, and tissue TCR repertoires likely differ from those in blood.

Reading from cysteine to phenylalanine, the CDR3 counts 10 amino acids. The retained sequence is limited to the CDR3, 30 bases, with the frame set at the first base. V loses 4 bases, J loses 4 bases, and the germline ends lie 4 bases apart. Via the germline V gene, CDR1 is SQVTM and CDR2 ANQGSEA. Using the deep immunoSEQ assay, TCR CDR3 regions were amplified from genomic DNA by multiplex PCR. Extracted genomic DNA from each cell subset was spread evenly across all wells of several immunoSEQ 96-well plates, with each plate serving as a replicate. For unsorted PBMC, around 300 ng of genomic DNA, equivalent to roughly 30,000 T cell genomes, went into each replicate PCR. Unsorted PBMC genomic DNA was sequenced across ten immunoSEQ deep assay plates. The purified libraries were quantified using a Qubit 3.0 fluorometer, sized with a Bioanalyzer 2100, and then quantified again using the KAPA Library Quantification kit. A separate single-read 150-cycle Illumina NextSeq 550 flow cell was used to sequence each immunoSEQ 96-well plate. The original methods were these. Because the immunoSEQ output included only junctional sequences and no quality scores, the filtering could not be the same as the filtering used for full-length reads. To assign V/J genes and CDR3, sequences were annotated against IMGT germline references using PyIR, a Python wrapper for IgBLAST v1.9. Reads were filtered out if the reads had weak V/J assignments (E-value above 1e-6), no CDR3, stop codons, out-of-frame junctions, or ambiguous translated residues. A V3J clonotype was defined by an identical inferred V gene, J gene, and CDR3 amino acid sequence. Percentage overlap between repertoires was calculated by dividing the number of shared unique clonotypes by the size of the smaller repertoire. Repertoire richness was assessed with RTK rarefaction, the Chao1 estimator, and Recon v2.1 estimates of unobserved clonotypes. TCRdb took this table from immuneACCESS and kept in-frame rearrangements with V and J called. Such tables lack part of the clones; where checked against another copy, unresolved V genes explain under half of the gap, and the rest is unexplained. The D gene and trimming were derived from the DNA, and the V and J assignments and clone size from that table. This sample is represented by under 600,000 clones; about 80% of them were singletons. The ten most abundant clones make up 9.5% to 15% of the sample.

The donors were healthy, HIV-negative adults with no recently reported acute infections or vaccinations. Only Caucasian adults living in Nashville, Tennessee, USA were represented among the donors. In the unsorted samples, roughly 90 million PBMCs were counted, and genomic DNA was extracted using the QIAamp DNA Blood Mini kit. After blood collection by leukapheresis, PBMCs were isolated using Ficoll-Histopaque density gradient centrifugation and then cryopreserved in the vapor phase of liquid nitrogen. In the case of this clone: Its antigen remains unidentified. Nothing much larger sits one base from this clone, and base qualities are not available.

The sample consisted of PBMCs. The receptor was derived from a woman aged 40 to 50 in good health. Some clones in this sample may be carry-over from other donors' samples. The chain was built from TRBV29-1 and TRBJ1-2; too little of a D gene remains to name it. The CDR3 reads CSVGIYGYTF. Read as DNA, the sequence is TGCAGCGTTGGCATCTATGGCTACACCTTC.